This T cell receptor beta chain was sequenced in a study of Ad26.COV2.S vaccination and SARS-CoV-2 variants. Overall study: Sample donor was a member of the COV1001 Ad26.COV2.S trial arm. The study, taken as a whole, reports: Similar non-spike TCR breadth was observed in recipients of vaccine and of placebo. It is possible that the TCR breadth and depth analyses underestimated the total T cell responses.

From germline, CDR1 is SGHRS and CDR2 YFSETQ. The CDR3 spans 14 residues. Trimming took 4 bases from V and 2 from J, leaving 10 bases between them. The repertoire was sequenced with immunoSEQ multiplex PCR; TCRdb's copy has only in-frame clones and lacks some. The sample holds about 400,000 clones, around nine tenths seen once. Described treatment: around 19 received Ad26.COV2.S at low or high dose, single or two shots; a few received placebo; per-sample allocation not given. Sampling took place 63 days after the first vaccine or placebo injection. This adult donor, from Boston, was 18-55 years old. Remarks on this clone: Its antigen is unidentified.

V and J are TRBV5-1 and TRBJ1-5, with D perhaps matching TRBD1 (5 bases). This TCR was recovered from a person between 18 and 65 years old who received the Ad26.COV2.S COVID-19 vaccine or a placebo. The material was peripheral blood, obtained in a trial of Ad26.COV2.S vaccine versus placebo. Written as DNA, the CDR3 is TGCGCCAGCAGCACAGTGGGGGGCAATCAGCCCCAGCATTTT. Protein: CASSTVGGNQPQHF.